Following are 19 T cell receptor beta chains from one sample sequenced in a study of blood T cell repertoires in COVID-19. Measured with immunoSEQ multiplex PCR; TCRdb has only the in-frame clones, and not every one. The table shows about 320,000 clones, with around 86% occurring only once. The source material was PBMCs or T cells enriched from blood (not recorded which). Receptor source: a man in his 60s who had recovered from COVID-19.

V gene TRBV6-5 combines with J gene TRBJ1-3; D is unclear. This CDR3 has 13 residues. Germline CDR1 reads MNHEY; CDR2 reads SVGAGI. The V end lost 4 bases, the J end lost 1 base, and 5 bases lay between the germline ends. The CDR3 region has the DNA TGTGCCAGCAGTTCCGTTTCTGGAAACACCATATATTTT. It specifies CASSSVSGNTIYF.

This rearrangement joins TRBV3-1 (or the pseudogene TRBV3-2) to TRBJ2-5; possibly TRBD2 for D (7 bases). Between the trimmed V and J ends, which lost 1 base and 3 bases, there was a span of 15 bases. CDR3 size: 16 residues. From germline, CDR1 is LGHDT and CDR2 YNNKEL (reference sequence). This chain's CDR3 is CASSQGEGGREETQYF. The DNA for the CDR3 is TGTGCCAGCAGCCAAGGGGAGGGGGGGCGAGAAGAGACCCAGTACTTC.

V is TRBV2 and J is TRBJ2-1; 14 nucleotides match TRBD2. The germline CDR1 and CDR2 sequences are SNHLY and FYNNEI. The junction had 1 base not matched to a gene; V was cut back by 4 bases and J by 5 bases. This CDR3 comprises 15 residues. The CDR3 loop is CASSGTSGRNNEQFF. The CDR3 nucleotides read TGTGCCAGCAGTGGGACTAGCGGGAGGAACAATGAGCAGTTCTTC. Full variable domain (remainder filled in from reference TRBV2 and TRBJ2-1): EPEVTQTPSHQVTQMGQEVILRCVPISNHLYFYWYRQILGQKVEFLVSFYNNEISEKSEIFDDQFSVERPDGSNFTLKIRSTKLEDSAMYFCASSGTSGRNNEQFFGPGTRLTVL.

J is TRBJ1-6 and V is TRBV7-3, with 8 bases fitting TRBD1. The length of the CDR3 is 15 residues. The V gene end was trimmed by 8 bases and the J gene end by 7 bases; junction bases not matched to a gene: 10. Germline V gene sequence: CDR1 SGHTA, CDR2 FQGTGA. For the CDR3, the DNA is TGTGCCAGCCACCCCGGACAGGGCTTAAATTCACCCCTCCACTTT. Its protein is CASHPGQGLNSPLHF.

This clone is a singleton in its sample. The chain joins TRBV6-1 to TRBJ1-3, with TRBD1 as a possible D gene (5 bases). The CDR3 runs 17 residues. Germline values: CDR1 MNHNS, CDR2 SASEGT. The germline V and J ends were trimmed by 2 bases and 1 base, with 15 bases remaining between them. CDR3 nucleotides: TGTGCCAGCAGTGAACGGCTAGGGAAGGGGTCTGGAAACACCATATATTTT. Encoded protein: CASSERLGKGSGNTIYF.

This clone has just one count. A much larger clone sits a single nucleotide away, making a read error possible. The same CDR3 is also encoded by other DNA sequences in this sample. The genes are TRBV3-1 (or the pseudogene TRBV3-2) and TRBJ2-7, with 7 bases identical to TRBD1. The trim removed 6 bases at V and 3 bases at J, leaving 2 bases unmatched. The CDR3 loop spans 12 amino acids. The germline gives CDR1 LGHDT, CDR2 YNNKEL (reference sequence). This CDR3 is CASSRTGYEQYF. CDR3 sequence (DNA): TGTGCCAGCAGTCGGACAGGCTACGAGCAGTACTTC.

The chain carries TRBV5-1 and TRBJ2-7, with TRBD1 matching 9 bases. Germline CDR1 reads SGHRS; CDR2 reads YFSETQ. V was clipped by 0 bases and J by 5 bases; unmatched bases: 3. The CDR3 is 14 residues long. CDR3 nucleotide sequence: TGCGCCAGCAGCTTGGGGACAGGGGCAAACGAGCAGTACTTC. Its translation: CASSLGTGANEQYF.

CDR3 in amino acids: CASSFGSSSYNEQFF. Written as DNA, the CDR3 is TGTGCCAGCAGTTTTGGATCTAGCTCCTACAATGAGCAGTTCTTC. This chain links TRBV28 with TRBJ2-1, with D unclear. The CDR3 extends over 15 amino acids. The V gene lost 3 bases and the J gene lost 0 bases, with 9 bases spanning the gap. Germline-derived CDR1 and CDR2 are MDHEN and SYDVKM.

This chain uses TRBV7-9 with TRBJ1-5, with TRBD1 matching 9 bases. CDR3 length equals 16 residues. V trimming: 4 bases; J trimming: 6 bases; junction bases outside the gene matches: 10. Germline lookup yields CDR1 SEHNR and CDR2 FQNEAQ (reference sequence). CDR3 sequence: CASSSSWDRVVQPQHF. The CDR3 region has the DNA TGTGCCAGCAGCTCCTCTTGGGACAGGGTTGTTCAGCCCCAGCATTTT. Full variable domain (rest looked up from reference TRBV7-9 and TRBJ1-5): DTGVSQNPRHKITKRGQNVTFRCDPISEHNRLYWYRQTLGQGPEFLTYFQNEAQLEKSRLLSDRFSAERPKGSFSTLEIQRTEQGDSAMYLCASSSSWDRVVQPQHFGDGTRLSIL.

CDR3 in amino acids: CAISERGFGSEAFF. The CDR3 DNA is TGTGCCATCAGTGAGAGAGGATTCGGCTCAGAAGCTTTCTTT. The chain employs TRBV10-3 and TRBJ1-1; no clear D gene. The CDR3 spans 14 residues. The V end lost 2 bases, the J end lost 8 bases, and 15 bases lay between the germline ends. In germline, CDR1 is ENHRY, CDR2 SYGVKD.

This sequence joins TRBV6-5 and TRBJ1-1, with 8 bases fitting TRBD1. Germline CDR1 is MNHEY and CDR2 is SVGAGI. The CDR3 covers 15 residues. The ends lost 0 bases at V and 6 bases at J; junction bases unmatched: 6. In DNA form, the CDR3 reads TGTGCCAGCAGTTACTCTTTTCAGGGGGCAGCTGAAGCTTTCTTT. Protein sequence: CASSYSFQGAAEAFF.

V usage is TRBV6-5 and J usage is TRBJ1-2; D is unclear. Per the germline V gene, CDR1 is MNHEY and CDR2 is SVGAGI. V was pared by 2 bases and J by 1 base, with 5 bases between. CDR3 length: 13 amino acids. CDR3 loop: CASSYGLNYGYTF. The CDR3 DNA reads TGTGCCAGCAGTTACGGCCTTAACTATGGCTACACCTTC.

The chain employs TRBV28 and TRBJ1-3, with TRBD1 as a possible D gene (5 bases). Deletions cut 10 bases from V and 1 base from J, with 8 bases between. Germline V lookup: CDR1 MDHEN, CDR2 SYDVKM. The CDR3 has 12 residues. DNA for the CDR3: TGTGCCATTAAGGGGTCTGGAAACACCATATATTTT. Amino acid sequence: CAIKGSGNTIYF.

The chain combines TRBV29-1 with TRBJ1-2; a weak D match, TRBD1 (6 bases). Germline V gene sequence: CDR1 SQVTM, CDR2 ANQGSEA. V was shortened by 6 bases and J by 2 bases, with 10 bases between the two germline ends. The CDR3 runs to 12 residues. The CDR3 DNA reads TGCAGCGTAACCGGACAGAACTATGGCTACACCTTC. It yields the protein CSVTGQNYGYTF.

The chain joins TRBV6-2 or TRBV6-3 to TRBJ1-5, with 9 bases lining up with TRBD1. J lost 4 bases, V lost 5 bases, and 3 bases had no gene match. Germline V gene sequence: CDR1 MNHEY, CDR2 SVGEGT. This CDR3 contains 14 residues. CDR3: CASSRTGENQPQHF. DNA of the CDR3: TGTGCCAGCAGTAGGACAGGGGAGAATCAGCCCCAGCATTTT.

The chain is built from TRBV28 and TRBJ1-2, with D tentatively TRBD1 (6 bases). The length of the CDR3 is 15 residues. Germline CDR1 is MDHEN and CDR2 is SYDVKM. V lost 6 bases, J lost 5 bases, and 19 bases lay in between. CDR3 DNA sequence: TGTGCCAGCAGCCGCGGAACAGGGTTGGAATATGGCTACACCTTC. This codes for CASSRGTGLEYGYTF.

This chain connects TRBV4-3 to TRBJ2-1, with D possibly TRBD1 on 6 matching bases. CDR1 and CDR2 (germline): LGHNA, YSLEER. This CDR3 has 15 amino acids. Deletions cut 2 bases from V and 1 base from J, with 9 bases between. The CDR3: CASSQTGKSYNEQFF. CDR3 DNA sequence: TGCGCCAGCAGCCAAACAGGGAAGTCCTACAATGAGCAGTTCTTC.

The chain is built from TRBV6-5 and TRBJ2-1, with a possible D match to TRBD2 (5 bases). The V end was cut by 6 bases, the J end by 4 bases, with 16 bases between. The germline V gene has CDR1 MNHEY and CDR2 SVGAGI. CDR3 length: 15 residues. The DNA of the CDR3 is TGTGCCAGCAGACGCCGGGCCGGAGGTTACAATGAGCAGTTCTTC. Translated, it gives CASRRRAGGYNEQFF.

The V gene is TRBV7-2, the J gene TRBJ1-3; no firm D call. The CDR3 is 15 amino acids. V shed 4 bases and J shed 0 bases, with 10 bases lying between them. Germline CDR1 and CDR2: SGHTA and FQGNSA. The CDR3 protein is CASSSQPGSGNTIYF. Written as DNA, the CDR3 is TGTGCCAGCAGCTCTCAGCCGGGCTCTGGAAACACCATATATTTT.